This T cell receptor beta chain was retrieved from a study of cytomegalovirus exposure and HLA in healthy donors. Germline CDR1 reads MNHEY; CDR2 reads SVGAGI. Trimming pared 10 bases from V and 10 bases from J, leaving 20 bases between. The CDR3 is made up of 14 amino acids. The PCR used 60 Vbeta and 13 Jbeta primers. Some clones are missing from TCRdb's copy, which holds only in-frame ones; the method was immunoSEQ multiplex PCR. The sample yields approximately 140,000 clones, 60% to 80% seen once. Findings of the study overall: A later analysis linked a missense DCLRE1C variant to TCR beta V- and J-gene trimming.

Only a few counts were recorded for this clone. Antigen specificity is unknown. V usage is TRBV6-5 and J usage is TRBJ1-6; tentative D call: TRBD1 (5 bases). Specimen: PBMCs. This sequence originates from a male donor in good health and CMV-seronegative. CDR3 residues: CATRGTALRSPLHF. In DNA, the CDR3 is TGTGCCACCCGCGGGACGGCCTTACGATCACCCCTCCACTTT.